A selection of T cell receptor beta chains follows, all from one sample in a study of shared clonotypes between healthy human individuals. Clones were read by immunoSEQ multiplex PCR, and TCRdb kept only the in-frame ones, dropping some. The table shows about 2 million clones, with about 95% occurring only once. The sequencing input was naive CD8+ T cells sorted from blood. These receptors all stem from a man younger than 35 in good health. Both conserved end residues are part of each CDR3. D genes are given only for firm matches. Size is omitted from some rows. Given values are once, few, many or a class for expanded clones.

j_call clone_size v_call d_call cdr3_nt cdr3_aa
TRBJ2-7 once TRBV11-2 TRBD1 TGTGCCAGCAGCCAACAGGGGGCTCCTAGCGAGCAGTACTTC CASSQQGAPSEQYF
TRBJ1-2 . TRBV5-1 . TGCGCCAGCAGCTCCTCTGGGGAGGCCCAACTACTATACTATGGCTACACCTTC CASSSSGEAQLLYYGYTF
TRBJ2-5 . TRBV5-4 . TGTGCCAGCAGCTTCGCCGGGACAAGTCAAGAGACCCAGTACTTC CASSFAGTSQETQYF
TRBJ2-7 . TRBV10-3 TRBD1 TGTGCCATCAGTGAGTCGTTTGGGACAGGGGTGGAAGAGCAGTACTTC CAISESFGTGVEEQYF
TRBJ2-7 . TRBV4-3 . TGCGCCAGCAGCCAAGAGCCCGGGGCACCGGCGTCCTACGAGCAGTACTTC CASSQEPGAPASYEQYF
TRBJ1-3 . TRBV10-3 . TGTGCCATCAGCTCCCGACAGGAGTTGGACACCATATATTTT CAISSRQELDTIYF
TRBJ1-1 . TRBV6-5 . TGTGCCAGCAGTTACGTGGAGGGCGCTGAAGCTTTCTTT CASSYVEGAEAFF
TRBJ2-4 . TRBV27 TRBD2 TGTGCCAGCAGTCCAACTAGCGGGGGGGCAAACATTCAGTACTTC CASSPTSGGANIQYF
TRBJ1-3 . TRBV11-2 . TGTGCCAGCAGCCCCGCTTTAGATCAGGGGACCATATATTTT CASSPALDQGTIYF
TRBJ2-7 once TRBV7-9 TRBD1 TGTGCCAGCAGCTCGAGCGGGCAGGGGGCAGACGAGCAGTACTTC CASSSSGQGADEQYF
TRBJ2-7 . TRBV6-5 TRBD1 TGTGCCAGCAGTTCCGGGACAGGGCCCGAGCAGTACTTC CASSSGTGPEQYF
TRBJ2-1 once TRBV28 TRBD2 TGTGCCAGCAGTTTGGGCGGGAGTTCAGGCGATGAGCAGTTCTTC CASSLGGSSGDEQFF
TRBJ2-7 . TRBV4-1 TRBD1 TGCGCCAGCAGCCAAGACTGGGGACAGGGGGCCGACGAGCAGTACTTC CASSQDWGQGADEQYF
TRBJ2-1 . TRBV28 . TGTGCCAGCAATCAAATTCACAGGGAGACCTACAATGAGCAGTTCTTC CASNQIHRETYNEQFF
TRBJ2-3 . TRBV7-8 . TGTGCCAGCAGCCCATTCGCTGGGGGGCTGTACACAGATACGCAGTATTTT CASSPFAGGLYTDTQYF
TRBJ2-3 . TRBV6-5 . TGTGCCAGCAGTTACTCATGGGGAGGGGGTGCAGATACGCAGTATTTT CASSYSWGGGADTQYF
TRBJ2-7 . TRBV11-2 . TGTGCCAGCAGCTTCGCCGTATCCTACGAGCAGTACTTC CASSFAVSYEQYF
TRBJ1-5 . TRBV19 . TGTGCCAGTAGTAGACAGTTCTATAGCAATCAGCCCCAGCATTTT CASSRQFYSNQPQHF
TRBJ1-2 . TRBV2 . TGTGCCATCTCCCAGGCGCAGGGCTATGGCTACACCTTC CAISQAQGYGYTF
TRBJ1-6 . TRBV6-1 . TGTGCCAGCAGTGACAACACAAATAAAGGGATAGTACCCCTCCACTTT CASSDNTNKGIVPLHF
TRBJ1-3 once TRBV6-1 . TGTGCCAGCAGTGAAGCTCCGTCGGATGGAAACACCATATATTTT CASSEAPSDGNTIYF
TRBJ2-1 . TRBV5-1 . TGCGCCAGCAGCTTACGGAGCTCCTACAATGAGCAGTTCTTC CASSLRSSYNEQFF
TRBJ1-6 once TRBV4-1 . TGCGCCAGCAGCCAAGAGGTGCGGGGATCACCCCTCCACTTT CASSQEVRGSPLHF
TRBJ2-7 . TRBV5-4 TRBD1 TGTGCCAGCAGCCTAGGGACAGGCCCCTACGAGCAGTACTTC CASSLGTGPYEQYF
TRBJ1-4 . TRBV6-5 . TGTGCCAGCACCCTTCCTTCTGAAAAACTGTTTTTT CASTLPSEKLFF
TRBJ1-4 . TRBV27 . TGTGCCAGCCGCGGTGGGGTCAACTATGAAAAACTGTTTTTT CASRGGVNYEKLFF
TRBJ1-1 . TRBV9 . TGTGCCAGCAGCGTAGGTGGGGGGCAGGTTGAAGCTTTCTTT CASSVGGGQVEAFF
TRBJ2-2 . TRBV4-1 . TGCGCCAGCAGCCAAGAATCCGGGGGCAGGGCCGGGGAGCTGTTTTTT CASSQESGGRAGELFF
TRBJ2-7 . TRBV5-4 TRBD1 TGTGCCAGCAGCCCGGGACAGGGTTCCTACGAGCAGTACTTC CASSPGQGSYEQYF
TRBJ1-3 . TRBV10-3 . TGTGCCATCAGTGAGATCTCTGGAAACACCATATATTTT CAISEISGNTIYF
TRBJ1-2 . TRBV11-1 . TGTGCCAGCAGCTTAGTTAACCAGGAAAAAGGGGGCTACACCTTC CASSLVNQEKGGYTF
TRBJ2-3 . TRBV28 . TGTGCCAGCAGTCATCGATCAAGCACAGATACGCAGTATTTT CASSHRSSTDTQYF
TRBJ1-4 . TRBV2 . TGTGCCAGGGCGGGCTCAAAAAATGAAAAACTGTTTTTT CARAGSKNEKLFF
TRBJ2-3 . TRBV28 TRBD2 TGTGCCAGCAGTCAGACTAGCGGGGGAGGGGGCACAGATACGCAGTATTTT CASSQTSGGGGTDTQYF
TRBJ1-1 . TRBV4-1 . TGCGCCAGCAGCCAAGAGAGCAGGGGATTTATGAACACTGAAGCTTTCTTT CASSQESRGFMNTEAFF
TRBJ1-2 . TRBV7-9 . TGTGCCAGCAGCTTAGGATACGGAGATATAGCTAACTATGGCTACACCTTC CASSLGYGDIANYGYTF
TRBJ2-5 few TRBV29-1 . TGCAGCGTTGAGATCCCTCCAAGCTTCCAAGAGACCCAGTACTTC CSVEIPPSFQETQYF
TRBJ2-7 . TRBV2 . TGTGCCAGCAGTGAAGATCCGGGTGCCACGTTC CASSEDPGATF
TRBJ1-1 once TRBV10-2 . TGCGCCAGCAGTGAGTCCGGGGAATTGAACACTGAAGCTTTCTTT CASSESGELNTEAFF
TRBJ1-2 . TRBV29-1 . TGCAGCGTCCCGGACCGAAGCTACTATGGCTACACCTTC CSVPDRSYYGYTF
TRBJ2-7 . TRBV28 TRBD2 TGTGCCAGCAGCCTTAGCGGGGGGTCCTACGAGCAGTACTTC CASSLSGGSYEQYF
TRBJ2-2 . TRBV4-1 . TGCGCCAGCAGCCCCCTGTCGGCCGGGGAGCTGTTTTTT CASSPLSAGELFF
TRBJ2-3 . TRBV4-1 . TGCGCCAGCAGCACCCGGGACCCCGGGGGAGATACGCAGTATTTT CASSTRDPGGDTQYF
TRBJ2-2 few TRBV30 . TGTGCCTGGAGTGTAAGCCGGCTCACCGGGGAGCTGTTTTTT CAWSVSRLTGELFF
TRBJ1-6 once TRBV9 TRBD1 TGTGCCAGCAGCGGACAGGGTCTCGATAATTCACCCCTCCACTTT CASSGQGLDNSPLHF
TRBJ2-7 . TRBV27 . TGTGCCAGCAGTTTCGGGGACACATTCTACGAGCAGTACTTC CASSFGDTFYEQYF
TRBJ1-6 . TRBV7-8 . TGTGCCAGCAGCTTATCAGGGGCATCCTATAATTCACCCCTCCACTTT CASSLSGASYNSPLHF
TRBJ1-2 . TRBV27 . TGTGCCAGCAGTTACCGAGGTTTGGCTGGCTACACCTTC CASSYRGLAGYTF
TRBJ2-7 . TRBV27 . TGTGCCAGCAGTCCCACCATAGGTGGGTCCTACGAGCAGTACTTC CASSPTIGGSYEQYF
TRBJ1-2 . TRBV2 . TGTGCCAGCAGTGAAGGGGGGGGATTCTATGGCTACACCTTC CASSEGGGFYGYTF
TRBJ1-1 once TRBV6-4 TRBD1 TGTGCCAGCTGGAAAAGACAGGGAATGAACACTGAAGCTTTCTTT CASWKRQGMNTEAFF